The 21 T cell receptor beta chains listed next were all sequenced from one sample in a study of PD-L1 blockade in urothelial cancer. Profiled with immunoSEQ multiplex PCR; TCRdb holds only in-frame clones, not every one. This repertoire shows fewer than 50,000 clones, 70% to 90% found once; its top ten account for 7.6%. The sequenced sample was PBMCs, obtained around atezolizumab (anti-PD-L1) treatment. The receptors here all came from a man aged 60 to 69 with urothelial cancer.

The V gene is TRBV7-2, the J gene TRBJ1-6; possible D gene TRBD1, 6 bases. The CDR3 contains 16 residues. Trimming left V 5 bases short and J 4 bases short, with 15 bases between. The V gene's germline CDR1 is SGHTA and CDR2 FQGNSA. DNA of the CDR3: TGTGCCAGCAGCCGGGACATAGGAGTGTATAATTCACCCCTCCACTTT. Translated, it gives CASSRDIGVYNSPLHF.

The chain couples TRBV5-6 to TRBJ1-1, with D tentatively TRBD1 (5 bases). The CDR3 is made up of 12 amino acids. Trimming left V 0 bases short and J 11 bases short, with 11 bases between. CDR1 is SGHDT, CDR2 YYEEEE, per germline. The CDR3 DNA is TGTGCCAGCAGCTTGGCGGGGGTGGGCGCTTTCTTT. This codes for CASSLAGVGAFF.

V and J are TRBV30 and TRBJ2-7; 9 bases align to TRBD1. Germline loops: CDR1 GTSNPN, CDR2 SVGIG (reference sequence). The CDR3 sequence is 14 residues long. The trim removed 5 bases at V and 1 base at J, leaving 6 bases unmatched. The CDR3 loop is CAWAKGQGSYEQYF. As DNA, the CDR3 is TGTGCCTGGGCTAAGGGACAGGGATCCTACGAGCAGTACTTC.

This chain joins TRBV9 and TRBJ1-1; D perhaps matches TRBD1 (6 bases). The CDR3 spans 17 residues. Germline loops: CDR1 SGDLS, CDR2 YYNGEE. Trimming removed 0 bases from V and 4 bases from J, with 19 bases in between. The CDR3 DNA reads as TGTGCCAGCAGCGTAGCCCCAGGGGTGTTAGAGGGCACTGAAGCTTTCTTT. This translates into CASSVAPGVLEGTEAFF. The full variable domain, rest sourced from reference TRBV9 and TRBJ1-1, is DSGVTQTPKHLITATGQRVTLRCSPRSGDLSVYWYQQSLDQGLQFLIQYYNGEERAKGNILERFSAQQFPDLHSELNLSSLELGDSALYFCASSVAPGVLEGTEAFFGQGTRLTVV.

The chain couples TRBV5-1 to TRBJ1-3; 7 nucleotides line up with TRBD1. The CDR3 length is 14 residues. V shed 10 bases, J shed 2 bases, and the junction held 9 bases outside the gene matches. CDR1 is SGHRS, CDR2 YFSETQ, per germline. CDR3 sequence (DNA): TGCGCCTCCAGACCCGACAGGGCTGGAAACACCATATATTTT. Translation: CASRPDRAGNTIYF.

This clone was recorded only once. The rearrangement joins TRBV5-4 to TRBJ2-7, with 9 bases fitting TRBD1. From germline, CDR1 is SGHNT and CDR2 YYREEE (reference sequence). The CDR3 length is 15 residues. Trimming took 8 bases from V and 1 from J; bases not matched to a gene: 10. For the CDR3, the DNA is TGTGCCAGTTCAGGTCCGGGGACAGGGTCCTACGAGCAGTACTTC. Its translation: CASSGPGTGSYEQYF.

The chain recombines TRBV4-3 with TRBJ1-6; 8 nucleotides agree with TRBD1. The trim removed 0 bases at V and 13 bases at J, leaving 8 bases unmatched. Germline loops: CDR1 LGHNA, CDR2 YSLEER. This CDR3 region has 15 residues. As DNA, the CDR3 is TGCGCCAGCAGCCAAGATCGCGGACAGGGAGTTCCCCTCCACTTT. It is translated as CASSQDRGQGVPLHF.

The chain links TRBV4-3 to TRBJ1-2, with D hard to call. V shed 0 bases and J shed 4 bases, with 9 bases lying between them. This CDR3 contains 14 residues. From germline, CDR1 is LGHNA and CDR2 YSLEER. The chain's CDR3 is CASSQDRGAYGYTF. CDR3 nucleotide sequence: TGCGCCAGCAGCCAAGATCGGGGTGCCTATGGCTACACCTTC.

The chain joins TRBV19 to TRBJ1-5; D remains unclear. The germline V gene has CDR1 LNHDA and CDR2 SQIVND (reference sequence). The CDR3 is 16 amino acids. Trimming took off 4 bases at V and 2 bases at J, with 15 bases between the two ends. CDR3 region: CASSKEPAEGNQPQHF. The CDR3, as DNA: TGTGCCAGTAGTAAGGAGCCGGCGGAGGGCAATCAGCCCCAGCATTTT.

This chain uses TRBV30 with TRBJ1-1; D may be TRBD1 (5 bases). This CDR3 has 15 amino acids. Germline V gene data show CDR1 as GTSNPN and CDR2 as SVGIG (reference sequence). Trimming cost V 2 bases and J 0 bases, with 13 bases left between them. CDR3 sequence reads: CAWSMTVSMNTEAFF. Here the CDR3 DNA reads TGTGCCTGGAGTATGACAGTCAGCATGAACACTGAAGCTTTCTTT.

The chain couples TRBV5-1 to TRBJ2-1; a possible D gene is TRBD2 (6 bases). Trimming cost V 4 bases and J 0 bases, with 11 bases left between them. Germline V gives CDR1 SGHRS, CDR2 YFSETQ. The CDR3 is made up of 15 amino acids. CDR3 DNA: TGCGCCAGCAGCCAGGGACTCGGCTCCTACAATGAGCAGTTCTTC. It translates to CASSQGLGSYNEQFF.

CDR3 DNA sequence: TGTGCCAGCAGCGGTCGACTAGCGGGGGACTACAATGAGCAGTTCTTC. Protein sequence: CASSGRLAGDYNEQFF. This chain links TRBV4-2 with TRBJ2-1, with 12 nucleotides matching TRBD2. The J segment lost 3 bases and the V segment lost 5 bases, leaving 5 bases of the junction unmatched. Germline V gene lookup returns CDR1 LGHNA and CDR2 YNFKEQ. The CDR3 loop spans 16 amino acids.

The chain recombines TRBV4-2 with TRBJ1-2; unclear D gene. V was clipped by 4 bases and J by 4 bases, with 19 bases between them. Germline V CDR1 and CDR2: LGHNA, YNFKEQ. The CDR3 runs 16 residues. DNA of the CDR3: TGTGCCAGCAGCCCATCTGAGGGCGGGATGAGCTATGGCTACACCTTC. It translates to CASSPSEGGMSYGYTF.

The gene calls are TRBV30 and TRBJ2-2, with D hard to call. Germline V lookup: CDR1 GTSNPN, CDR2 SVGIG (reference sequence). The CDR3 has 12 amino acids. V lost 2 bases and J 2 bases, leaving 3 bases between the germline ends. CDR3 in DNA: TGTGCCTGGAGTTTAAACACCGGGGAGCTGTTTTTT. It codes for CAWSLNTGELFF.

CDR3 sequence: CALGVVRETQYF. CDR3 coding DNA: TGTGCCTTAGGAGTAGTGAGGGAGACCCAGTACTTC. V and J are TRBV30 and TRBJ2-5; D is ambiguous. CDR3 length equals 12 residues. Germline CDR1 is GTSNPN and CDR2 is SVGIG (reference sequence). V shed 7 bases and J shed 5 bases, with 14 bases lying between them.

V gene TRBV29-1 combines with J gene TRBJ2-5; the match to TRBD2 covers 13 bases. CDR1 SQVTM and CDR2 ANQGSEA come from the germline V gene. The CDR3 runs 14 residues. The V gene end was trimmed by 6 bases and the J gene end by 1 base; junction bases not matched to a gene: 2. The CDR3 nucleotides are TGCAGCGTGGGGACTAGCGGGGCCCAAGAGACCCAGTACTTC. Protein: CSVGTSGAQETQYF. Combining the CDR3 with reference TRBV29-1 and TRBJ2-5 gives the whole variable domain SAVISQKPSRDICQRGTSLTIQCQVDSQVTMMFWYRQQPGQSLTLIATANQGSEATYESGFVIDKFPISRPNLTFSTLTVSNMSPEDSSIYLCSVGTSGAQETQYFGPGTRLLVL.

The J gene is TRBJ2-7, the V gene TRBV5-1, with TRBD1 identical over 9 bases. Unmatched junction bases numbered 9, after V lost 4 bases and J lost 4 bases. The CDR3 runs 15 residues. Germline V CDR1 and CDR2: SGHRS, YFSETQ. The CDR3, as DNA: TGCGCCAGCAGCAACCGGGACAGGGTAAAATACGAGCAGTACTTC. Translated, it gives CASSNRDRVKYEQYF.

This rearrangement joins TRBV29-1 to TRBJ2-5; TRBD2 matches 8 bases. The CDR3 is made up of 13 amino acids. V lost 7 bases to trimming and J lost 2 bases; unmatched junction nucleotides: 6. The germline gives CDR1 SQVTM, CDR2 ANQGSEA. The CDR3 nucleotides read TGCAGCGCCGGTAGCGGGATGCAAGAGACCCAGTACTTC. As protein: CSAGSGMQETQYF.

CDR3 sequence: CASSLGGNYGYTF. The CDR3 DNA reads TGTGCCAGCAGCTTAGGAGGGAACTATGGCTACACCTTC. The rearrangement links TRBV7-9 to TRBJ1-2; D not resolved. CDR3 size: 13 residues. Trimming stripped 1 base from V and 2 bases from J, with 5 bases between. The germline V gene encodes CDR1 SEHNR and CDR2 FQNEAQ (reference sequence).

The J gene is TRBJ1-5, the V gene TRBV7-9; possible D gene TRBD1, 5 bases. V was shortened by 3 bases and J by 0 bases, with 9 bases between the two germline ends. The length of the CDR3 is 15 residues. From germline, CDR1 is SEHNR and CDR2 FQNEAQ (reference sequence). CDR3 residues: CASSFGQYSNQPQHF. Here the CDR3 DNA reads TGTGCCAGCAGCTTCGGACAATATAGCAATCAGCCCCAGCATTTT.

The chain couples TRBV18 to TRBJ2-2, with D maybe TRBD1 (6 bases). Germline-derived CDR1 and CDR2 are KGHSH and LQKENI. This CDR3 has 17 residues. V was cut by 1 base and J by 4 bases, with 16 bases left in between. CDR3 nucleotides: TGTGCCAGCTCACCACGGAGACAGGATTTTGGCACCGGGGAGCTGTTTTTT. Translation: CASSPRRQDFGTGELFF.